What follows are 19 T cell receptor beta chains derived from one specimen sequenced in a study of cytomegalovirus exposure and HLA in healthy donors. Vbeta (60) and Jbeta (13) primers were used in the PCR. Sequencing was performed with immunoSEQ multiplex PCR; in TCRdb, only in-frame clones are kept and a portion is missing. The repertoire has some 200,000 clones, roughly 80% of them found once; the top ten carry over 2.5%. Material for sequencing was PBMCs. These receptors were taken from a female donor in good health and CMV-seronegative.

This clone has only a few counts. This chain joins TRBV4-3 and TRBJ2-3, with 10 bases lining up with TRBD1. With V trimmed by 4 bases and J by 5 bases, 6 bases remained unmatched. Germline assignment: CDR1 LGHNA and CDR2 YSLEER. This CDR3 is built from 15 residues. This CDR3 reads CASSPTTGGKDTQYF. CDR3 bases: TGCGCCAGCAGCCCAACGACAGGGGGCAAAGATACGCAGTATTTT.

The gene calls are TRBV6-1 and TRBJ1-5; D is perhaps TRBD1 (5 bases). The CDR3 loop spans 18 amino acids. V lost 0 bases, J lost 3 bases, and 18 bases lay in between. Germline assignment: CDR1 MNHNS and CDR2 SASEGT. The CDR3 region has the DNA TGTGCCAGCAGTGAAGCGCTTAGGGCAGGGTGGAACAATCAGCCCCAGCATTTT. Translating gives CASSEALRAGWNNQPQHF.

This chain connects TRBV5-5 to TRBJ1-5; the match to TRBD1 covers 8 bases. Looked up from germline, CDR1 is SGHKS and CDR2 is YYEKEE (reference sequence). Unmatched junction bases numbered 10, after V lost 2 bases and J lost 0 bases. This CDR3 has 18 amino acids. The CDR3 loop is CASSLWDRTFDSNQPQHF. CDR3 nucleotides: TGTGCCAGCAGCTTATGGGACAGGACTTTCGATAGCAATCAGCCCCAGCATTTT.

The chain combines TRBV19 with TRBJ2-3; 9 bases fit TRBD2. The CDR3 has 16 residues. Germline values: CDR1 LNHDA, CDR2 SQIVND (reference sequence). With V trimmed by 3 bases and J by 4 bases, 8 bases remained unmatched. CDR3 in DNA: TGTGCCAGTAGTATGATGGCGGGGGGGCTGTCAGATACGCAGTATTTT. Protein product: CASSMMAGGLSDTQYF.

CDR3 amino acids: CASSRKGLLSYGYTF. Written as DNA, the CDR3 is TGTGCCAGCAGTAGAAAAGGACTTCTTAGTTATGGCTACACCTTC. This chain connects TRBV5-6 to TRBJ1-2, with unresolved D. Trimming removed 5 bases at V and 5 bases at J, with 19 bases between. The CDR3 has 15 amino acids. In germline, CDR1 is SGHDT, CDR2 YYEEEE.

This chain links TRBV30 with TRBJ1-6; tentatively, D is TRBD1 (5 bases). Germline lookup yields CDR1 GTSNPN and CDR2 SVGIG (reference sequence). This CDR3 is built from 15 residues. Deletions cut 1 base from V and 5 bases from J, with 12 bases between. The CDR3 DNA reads TGTGCCTGGAGTGGGGCGGCAGGGCATAATTCACCCCTCCACTTT. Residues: CAWSGAAGHNSPLHF. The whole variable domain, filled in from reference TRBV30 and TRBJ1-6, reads SQTIHQWPATLVQPVGSPLSLECTVEGTSNPNLYWYRQAAGRGLQLLFYSVGIGQISSEVPQNLSASRPQDRQFILSSKKLLLSDSGFYLCAWSGAAGHNSPLHFGNGTRLTVT.

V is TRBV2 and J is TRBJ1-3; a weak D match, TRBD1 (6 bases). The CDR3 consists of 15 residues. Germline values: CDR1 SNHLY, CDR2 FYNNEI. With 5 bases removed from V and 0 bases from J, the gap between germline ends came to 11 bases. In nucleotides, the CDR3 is TGTGCCAGCAGTTCACAGGGCGGCTCTGGAAACACCATATATTTT. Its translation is CASSSQGGSGNTIYF.

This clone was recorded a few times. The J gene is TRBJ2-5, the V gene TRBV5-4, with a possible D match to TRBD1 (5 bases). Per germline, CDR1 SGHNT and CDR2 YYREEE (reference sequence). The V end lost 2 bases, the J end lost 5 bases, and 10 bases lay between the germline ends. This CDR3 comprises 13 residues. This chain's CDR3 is CASSFGRVETQYF. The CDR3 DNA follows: TGTGCCAGCAGCTTCGGCAGGGTGGAGACCCAGTACTTC.

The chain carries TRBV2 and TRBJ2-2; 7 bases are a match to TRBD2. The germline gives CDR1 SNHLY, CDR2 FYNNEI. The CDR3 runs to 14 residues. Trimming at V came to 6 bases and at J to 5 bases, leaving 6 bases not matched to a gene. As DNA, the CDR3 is TGTGCCAGCAGCGGTCGGGGGGTAACCGGGGAGCTGTTTTTT. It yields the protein CASSGRGVTGELFF.

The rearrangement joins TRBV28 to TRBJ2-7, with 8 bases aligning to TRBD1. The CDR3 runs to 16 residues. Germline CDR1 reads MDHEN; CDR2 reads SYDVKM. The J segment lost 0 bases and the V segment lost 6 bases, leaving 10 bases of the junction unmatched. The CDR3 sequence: CASSQDRGTGSYEQYF. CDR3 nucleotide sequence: TGTGCCAGCAGCCAAGACAGGGGAACGGGCTCCTACGAGCAGTACTTC. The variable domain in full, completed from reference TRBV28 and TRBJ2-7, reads DVKVTQSSRYLVKRTGEKVFLECVQDMDHENMFWYRQDPGLGLRLIYFSYDVKMKEKGDIPEGYSVSREKKERFSLILESASTNQTSMYLCASSQDRGTGSYEQYFGPGTRLTVT.

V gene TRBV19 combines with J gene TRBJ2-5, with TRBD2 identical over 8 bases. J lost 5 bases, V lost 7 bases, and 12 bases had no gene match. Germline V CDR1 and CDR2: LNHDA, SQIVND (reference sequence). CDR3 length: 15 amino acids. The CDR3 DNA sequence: TGTGCCAGTACCCTCGGTGGCGGGAGGATGGAGACCCAGTACTTC. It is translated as CASTLGGGRMETQYF.

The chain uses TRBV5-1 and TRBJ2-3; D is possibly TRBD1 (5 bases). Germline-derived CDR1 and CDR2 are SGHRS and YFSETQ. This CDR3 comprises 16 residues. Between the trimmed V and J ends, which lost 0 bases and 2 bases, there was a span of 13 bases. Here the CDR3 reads CASSLDRSASTDTQYF. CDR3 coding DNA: TGCGCCAGCAGCTTGGACAGGAGCGCATCCACAGATACGCAGTATTTT.

The CDR3 here is CASSRRGGEPQHF. The CDR3 DNA is TGTGCCAGCAGCCGACGGGGGGGTGAGCCCCAGCATTTT. This chain links TRBV7-3 with TRBJ1-5, with D tentatively TRBD1 (5 bases). V was cut by 5 bases and J by 8 bases, with 13 bases left in between. The CDR3 is made up of 13 amino acids. Germline V gene sequence: CDR1 SGHTA, CDR2 FQGTGA.

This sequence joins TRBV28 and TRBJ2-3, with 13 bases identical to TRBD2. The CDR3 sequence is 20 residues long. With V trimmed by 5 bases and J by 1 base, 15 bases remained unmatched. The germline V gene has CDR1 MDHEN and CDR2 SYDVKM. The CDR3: CASSPRLAGGESPGTDTQYF. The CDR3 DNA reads TGTGCCAGCAGTCCTCGACTAGCGGGAGGAGAATCGCCTGGCACAGATACGCAGTATTTT.

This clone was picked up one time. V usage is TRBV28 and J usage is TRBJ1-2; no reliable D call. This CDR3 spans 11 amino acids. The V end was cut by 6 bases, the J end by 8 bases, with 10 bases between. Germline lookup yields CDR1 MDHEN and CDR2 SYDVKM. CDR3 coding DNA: TGTGCCAGCAGCCCCAGGCTGGGCTACACCTTC. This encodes CASSPRLGYTF.

The CDR3 sequence: CASSARRDSNQPQHF. The CDR3 DNA reads as TGTGCCAGCAGCGCCCGGAGGGATAGCAATCAGCCCCAGCATTTT. The J gene is TRBJ1-5, the V gene TRBV9; D gene uncertain. Deletions cut 3 bases from V and 0 bases from J, with 10 bases between. Germline V gene data show CDR1 as SGDLS and CDR2 as YYNGEE. This CDR3 region has 15 residues.

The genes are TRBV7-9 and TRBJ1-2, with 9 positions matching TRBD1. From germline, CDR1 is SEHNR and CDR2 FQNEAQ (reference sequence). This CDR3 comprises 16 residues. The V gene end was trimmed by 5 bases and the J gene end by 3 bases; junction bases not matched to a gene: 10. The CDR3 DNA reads TGTGCCAGCAGCCCGATCACGGGACAGGGTTACTATGGCTACACCTTC. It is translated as CASSPITGQGYYGYTF.

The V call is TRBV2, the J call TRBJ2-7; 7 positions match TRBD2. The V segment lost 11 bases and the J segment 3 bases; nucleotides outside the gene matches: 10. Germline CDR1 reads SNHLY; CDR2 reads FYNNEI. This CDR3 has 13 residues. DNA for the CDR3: TGTGCCGGCCGGGACTATGACAACTACGAGCAGTACTTC. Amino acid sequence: CAGRDYDNYEQYF.

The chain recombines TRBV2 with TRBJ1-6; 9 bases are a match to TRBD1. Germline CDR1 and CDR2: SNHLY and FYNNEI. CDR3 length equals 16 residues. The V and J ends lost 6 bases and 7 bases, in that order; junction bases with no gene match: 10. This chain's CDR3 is CASRPGQGRRNSPLHF. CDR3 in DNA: TGTGCCAGCAGGCCGGGACAGGGCCGGCGAAATTCACCCCTCCACTTT.